A single sample gave rise to the 14 T cell receptor beta chains below, sequenced in a study of T cells in tumors after PD-1 blockade (dated by TCRdb to about 2019). Library generation was performed with the immunoSEQ multiplex PCR assay. TCRdb mirrors the immuneACCESS table, restricted to in-frame sequences. Some clones are absent from its copies; in checked studies, under half trace to an unresolved V gene, and the reason for the others is unknown. This sample comprises about 47,000 clones, roughly 80% of them detected only once. Jointly, the top ten make up about 9% of the sample. The sequencing used PBMCs, collected before anti-PD-1 therapy. The source is a human donor with advanced basal cell or squamous cell carcinoma (not recorded which).

The chain uses TRBV7-9 and TRBJ2-3, with D perhaps matching TRBD1 (7 bases). Deletions cut 5 bases from V and 12 bases from J, with 15 bases between. CDR1 is SEHNR, CDR2 FQNEAQ, per germline (reference sequence). The CDR3 extends over 12 amino acids. The CDR3 coding sequence is TGTGCCAGCAGCCCTCAGGGGGAGGTTCAGTATTTT. Residues: CASSPQGEVQYF. Full variable domain (missing parts from reference TRBV7-9 and TRBJ2-3): DTGVSQNPRHKITKRGQNVTFRCDPISEHNRLYWYRQTLGQGPEFLTYFQNEAQLEKSRLLSDRFSAERPKGSFSTLEIQRTEQGDSAMYLCASSPQGEVQYFGPGTRLTVL.

Of note for this clone: One end of the junction varies from germline; a read error may be responsible. This sequence joins TRBV6-2 or TRBV6-3 and TRBJ2-7, with D possibly being TRBD1 (5 bases). The CDR3 length is 14 residues. CDR1 and CDR2 from the germline V gene are MNHEY and SVGEGT. As DNA, the CDR3 is TGTGCCAGCAATTATACCTGGGGCTCCCACGAGCAGTACTTC. Amino acids: CASNYTWGSHEQYF.

This clone occurred a few times. J is TRBJ2-5 and V is TRBV7-9; 12 nucleotides line up with TRBD2. Trimming at V came to 4 bases and at J to 5 bases, leaving 8 bases not matched to a gene. This CDR3 region has 16 residues. From germline, CDR1 is SEHNR and CDR2 FQNEAQ (reference sequence). The CDR3 sequence: CASSSLAGGSRETQYF. The CDR3 DNA is TGTGCCAGCAGCTCCCTAGCGGGAGGGTCGCGGGAGACCCAGTACTTC.

This clone was picked up a small number of times. The chain is built from TRBV6-5 and TRBJ1-1, with TRBD1 identical over 7 bases. The CDR3 extends over 13 amino acids. The V gene end was trimmed by 7 bases and the J gene end by 2 bases; junction bases not matched to a gene: 4. Germline-derived CDR1 and CDR2 are MNHEY and SVGAGI. In nucleotides, the CDR3 is TGTGCCAGCATCGGGACAGCTAACACTGAAGCTTTCTTT. Translation gives CASIGTANTEAFF.

The genes are TRBV15 and TRBJ1-2; D unresolved. Germline loops: CDR1 LNHNV, CDR2 YYDKDF (reference sequence). With 0 bases removed from V and 5 bases from J, the gap between germline ends came to 13 bases. The CDR3 has 15 amino acids. The chain's CDR3 is CATSRDREGRYGYTF. The CDR3 DNA is TGTGCCACCAGCAGAGATCGAGAGGGTCGTTATGGCTACACCTTC.

J is TRBJ2-7 and V is TRBV27, with D uncertain. CDR1 is MNHEY, CDR2 SMNVEV, per germline (reference sequence). V was shortened by 2 bases and J by 0 bases, with 8 bases between the two germline ends. The CDR3 has 14 amino acids. CDR3 nucleotides: TGTGCCAGCAGTTTAGAAGGGAACTCCTACGAGCAGTACTTC. This gives the protein CASSLEGNSYEQYF.

V gene TRBV11-3 combines with J gene TRBJ2-5, with D possibly matching TRBD1 (9 bases). V was pared by 5 bases and J by 6 bases, with 22 bases between. This CDR3 is built from 16 residues. CDR1 is SGHNT, CDR2 YENEEA, per germline. The CDR3 loop reads CASSGRGGTGPKTQYF. The CDR3 region has the DNA TGTGCCAGCAGCGGACGGGGGGGGACAGGGCCAAAGACCCAGTACTTC. The variable domain in full, completed from reference TRBV11-3 and TRBJ2-5, reads EAGVVQSPRYKIIEKKQPVAFWCNPISGHNTLYWYLQNLGQGPELLIRYENEEAVDDSQLPKDRFSAERLKGVDSTLKIQPAELGDSAVYLCASSGRGGTGPKTQYFGPGTRLLVL.

The table lists this clone with a count of one. The chain carries TRBV14 and TRBJ1-4; D call uncertain. CDR1 is SGHDN, CDR2 FVKESK, per germline. Trimming took 1 base from V and 1 from J, leaving 19 bases between them. CDR3 length equals 19 residues. As DNA, the CDR3 is TGTGCCAGCAGCCAAGCTTACATCTCCACGGGGTTAACTAATGAAAAACTGTTTTTT. This codes for CASSQAYISTGLTNEKLFF.

This sequence joins TRBV11-3 and TRBJ2-5; 9 nucleotides agree with TRBD2. Trimming at V came to 5 bases and at J to 0 bases, leaving 10 bases not matched to a gene. There are 17 residues in the CDR3. CDR1 is SGHNT, CDR2 YENEEA, per germline. The CDR3 coding sequence is TGTGCCAGCAGCCCCACCTCTAGCGGGACTTACCAAGAGACCCAGTACTTC. This translates into CASSPTSSGTYQETQYF.

This chain links TRBV4-1 with TRBJ1-5, with TRBD1 matching over 8 bases. The CDR3 length is 15 residues. Trimming took 2 bases from V and 5 from J; bases not matched to a gene: 5. Germline CDR1 MGHRA, CDR2 YSYEKL. CDR3 in amino acids: CASSQFDRGDQPQHF. In nucleotides, the CDR3 is TGCGCCAGCAGCCAATTTGACAGGGGCGATCAGCCCCAGCATTTT.

This clone was counted only a few times. The gene calls are TRBV28 and TRBJ2-1; 10 nucleotides line up with TRBD2. The V and J ends lost 5 bases and 7 bases, in that order; junction bases with no gene match: 5. CDR3 length: 14 residues. Per germline, CDR1 MDHEN and CDR2 SYDVKM. The CDR3 coding sequence is TGTGCCAGCAGTCTAGCGGGAGCCACAAATGAGCAGTTCTTC. Its translation: CASSLAGATNEQFF.

The rearrangement joins TRBV2 to TRBJ2-7, with TRBD1 identical over 9 bases. The CDR3 extends over 15 amino acids. Germline CDR1 reads SNHLY; CDR2 reads FYNNEI. V shed 8 bases and J 5 bases; nucleotides not matched to a gene: 13. The CDR3, as DNA: TGTGCCAGCTTCCCCCCGGGACAGGGTGTCCACGAGCAGTACTTC. As protein: CASFPPGQGVHEQYF.

The rearrangement links TRBV28 to TRBJ1-5; tentative D call: TRBD1 (5 bases). Trimming pared 6 bases from V and 1 base from J, leaving 13 bases between. CDR1 and CDR2 from the germline V gene are MDHEN and SYDVKM. The CDR3 consists of 15 residues. CDR3 loop: CASSTPGTSNQPQHF. CDR3 DNA: TGTGCCAGCAGCACTCCCGGGACCAGCAATCAGCCCCAGCATTTT.

This clone has only one observation. V usage is TRBV5-5 and J usage is TRBJ1-2; weak D call: TRBD1 (6 bases). Germline CDR1 SGHKS, CDR2 YYEKEE (reference sequence). This CDR3 is 14 amino acids long. The V gene lost 4 bases and the J gene lost 4 bases, with 14 bases spanning the gap. This chain's CDR3 is CASSPVGGLYGYTF. DNA for the CDR3: TGTGCCAGCAGCCCGGTGGGGGGCCTCTATGGCTACACCTTC.